These T cell receptor beta chains were read from a single sample in a study of blood T cell repertoires in COVID-19. Method: immunoSEQ multiplex PCR; TCRdb's copy keeps in-frame clones and lacks some. The table has some 200,000 clones, around 87% seen once; the top ten hold about 2.3%. Sequenced sample: PBMCs or T cells enriched from blood (not recorded which). The source is a woman in her thirties who had recovered from COVID-19. Each CDR3 is given without its conserved first and last residue. Clone size, where shown, is once, few, many, or a class for clones that have expanded.

V gene,J gene,clone size,CDR3 protein
TRBV2,TRBJ2-2,-,ASSGRDREGSRAGELF
TRBV7-6,TRBJ2-3,-,ASSSLSGRTDTQY
TRBV7-9,TRBJ2-7,-,ASSSSLTGYPYEQY
TRBV7-6,TRBJ2-1,-,ASSNVDRGDEQF
TRBV2,TRBJ1-1,-,ASSESGTGSNTEAF
TRBV12-3/TRBV12-4,TRBJ1-1,-,ASSWQEEAF
TRBV2,TRBJ1-4,-,ASSDWTEFPNEKLF
TRBV30,TRBJ2-3,medium-sized,AWSVLASTDTQY
TRBV6-1,TRBJ2-3,-,ASSEAHGVRTDTQY
TRBV9,TRBJ2-7,-,ASSVAGTGDEQY
TRBV7-2,TRBJ2-1,-,ASKTGGAYNEQF
TRBV19,TRBJ2-5,-,ASSRASGDFQETQY
TRBV20-1,TRBJ1-4,-,SASYREKLF
TRBV2,TRBJ2-7,-,ASRTGQVSYEQY
TRBV10-2,TRBJ1-1,-,ASREQGRFTEAF
TRBV19,TRBJ1-2,once,ASSANRESYGYT
TRBV4-1,TRBJ2-1,-,ASSLRTNEQF
TRBV24-1,TRBJ1-5,-,ATRGQGPNQPQH
TRBV7-9,TRBJ2-1,few,ASSPTGLAVNEQF
TRBV29-1,TRBJ2-3,-,SAEGTYRPSTDTQY
TRBV7-9,TRBJ1-2,few,ASSPGGSYYGYT
TRBV3-1/TRBV3-2,TRBJ1-6,-,ASSQYYTGNAKSPLH
TRBV30,TRBJ2-1,-,AWNGLAGENNEQF
TRBV10-3,TRBJ1-2,-,AISETRQGAGGYT
TRBV5-8,TRBJ2-7,-,ASSSASGTGFYEQY
TRBV9,TRBJ2-1,-,ASSVELARTNNEQF
TRBV7-2,TRBJ2-1,-,ASSLALSGGGYNEQF
TRBV9,TRBJ1-1,-,ASSVATATGDQNTEAF
TRBV7-6,TRBJ2-7,-,ASSLGVFSYEQY
TRBV18,TRBJ2-5,-,ASSPNLSGGQETQY
TRBV7-6,TRBJ2-7,-,ASSSRMSGTSSYEQY
TRBV19,TRBJ2-1,few,ASSISRGGFPEYNEQF
TRBV30,TRBJ2-1,-,AWSSGVPYNEQF
TRBV4-3,TRBJ1-3,once,ASSQVGLAAGNTIY
TRBV4-3,TRBJ1-2,-,ASSRGQGTNYGYT
TRBV5-5,TRBJ1-5,-,ASSSRTGANQPQH
TRBV7-2,TRBJ1-1,-,ASSVQTGNSGEAF
TRBV6-2/TRBV6-3,TRBJ1-1,few,ASSLFRSTEAF
TRBV7-2,TRBJ1-6,-,ASSPGTLNSPLH
TRBV7-2,TRBJ2-2,-,ASSRTSANTGELF
TRBV6-5,TRBJ1-1,-,ASRPDRATEAF
TRBV5-1,TRBJ2-1,-,ASSLESWRGANEQF
TRBV4-3,TRBJ1-6,-,ASSQVPGQGYSPLH
TRBV19,TRBJ1-2,-,ASSISQGYGYT
TRBV27,TRBJ1-5,-,ASGLPDRGEQPQH
TRBV24-1,TRBJ1-4,-,ATSDRGQGTTNEKLF